This T cell receptor (beta chain) originates from a study of Graves' ophthalmopathy and Graves' hyperthyroidism. As for this clonotype: The junction differs from germline at one of its ends, possibly a read error.

Germline CDR1 and CDR2: ENHRY and SYGVKD. The CDR3 runs 16 residues. TCR beta CDR3 amplification used RNA transcripts. Investigators did first-round RT-PCR with HTBI primers, then second-round multiplex PCR. TCRdb fed the multiplex PCR reads into MiXCR, producing one record per CDR3 protein. The sample carries around 1,000,000 distinct CDR3 sequences, about 38% recorded once. Sequenced material: peripheral blood or thyroid tissue (not recorded which). The TCR sequence derives from an adult man with Graves' hyperthyroidism. The chain carries TRBV10-3 and TRBJ1-1, with TRBD1 as a possible D gene (6 bases). The CDR3: CASSPLRGQMNTEAFF. In DNA form, the CDR3 reads TGTGCCAGCAGTCCGCTGCGGGGACAAATGAACACTGAAGCTTTCTTT.